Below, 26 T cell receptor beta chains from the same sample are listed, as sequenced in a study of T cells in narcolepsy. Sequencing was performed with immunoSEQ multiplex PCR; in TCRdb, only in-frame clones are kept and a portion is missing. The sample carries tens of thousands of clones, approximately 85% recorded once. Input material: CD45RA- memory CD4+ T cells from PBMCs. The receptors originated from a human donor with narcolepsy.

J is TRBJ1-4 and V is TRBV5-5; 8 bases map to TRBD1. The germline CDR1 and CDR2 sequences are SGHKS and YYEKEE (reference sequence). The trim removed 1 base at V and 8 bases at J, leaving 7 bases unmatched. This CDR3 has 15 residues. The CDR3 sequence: CASSLRQGLDEKLFF. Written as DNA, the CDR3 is TGTGCCAGCAGCTTGCGACAGGGGCTAGACGAAAAACTGTTTTTT.

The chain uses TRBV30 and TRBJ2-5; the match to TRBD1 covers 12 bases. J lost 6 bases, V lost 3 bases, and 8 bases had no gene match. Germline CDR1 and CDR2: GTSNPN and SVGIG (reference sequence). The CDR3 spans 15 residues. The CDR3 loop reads CAWRAGQGAQKTQYF. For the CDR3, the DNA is TGTGCCTGGAGGGCGGGACAGGGGGCGCAGAAGACCCAGTACTTC.

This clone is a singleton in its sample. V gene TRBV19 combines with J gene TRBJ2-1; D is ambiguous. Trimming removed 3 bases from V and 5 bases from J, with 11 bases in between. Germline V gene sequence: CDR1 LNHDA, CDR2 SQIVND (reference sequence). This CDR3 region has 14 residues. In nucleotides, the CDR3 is TGTGCCAGTAGTATTTTCGGAGCCCACAATGAGCAGTTCTTC. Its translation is CASSIFGAHNEQFF.

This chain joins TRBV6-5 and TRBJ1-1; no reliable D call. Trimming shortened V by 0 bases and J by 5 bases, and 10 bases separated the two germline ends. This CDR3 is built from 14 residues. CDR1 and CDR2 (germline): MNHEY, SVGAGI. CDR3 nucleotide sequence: TGTGCCAGCAGTTACTCGCGGAGTAGGACTGAAGCTTTCTTT. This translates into CASSYSRSRTEAFF.

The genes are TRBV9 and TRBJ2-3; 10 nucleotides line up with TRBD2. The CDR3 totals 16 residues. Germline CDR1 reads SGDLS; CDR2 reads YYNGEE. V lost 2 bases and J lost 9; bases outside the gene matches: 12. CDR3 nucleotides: TGTGCCAGCAGCGTCTCGGAACTAGCGGGGAGGAGGACGCAGTATTTT. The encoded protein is CASSVSELAGRRTQYF.

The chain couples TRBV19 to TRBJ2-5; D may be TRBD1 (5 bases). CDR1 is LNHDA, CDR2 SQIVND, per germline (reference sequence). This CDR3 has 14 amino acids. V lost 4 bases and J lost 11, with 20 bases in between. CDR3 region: CASSTRQRYYEQYF. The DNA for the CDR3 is TGTGCCAGTAGTACCCGACAGCGCTACTATGAGCAGTACTTC.

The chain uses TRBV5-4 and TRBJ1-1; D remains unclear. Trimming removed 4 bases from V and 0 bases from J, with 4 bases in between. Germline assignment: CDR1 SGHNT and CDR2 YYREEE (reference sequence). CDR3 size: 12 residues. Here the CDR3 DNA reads TGTGCCAGCAGCATCTTGAACACTGAAGCTTTCTTT. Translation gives CASSILNTEAFF.

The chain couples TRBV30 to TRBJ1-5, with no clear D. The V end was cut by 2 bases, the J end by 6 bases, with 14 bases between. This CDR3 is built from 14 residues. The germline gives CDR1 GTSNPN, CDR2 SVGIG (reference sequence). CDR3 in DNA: TGTGCCTGGAGTCTACGGCCTGGATCTCAGCCCCAGCATTTT. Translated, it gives CAWSLRPGSQPQHF.

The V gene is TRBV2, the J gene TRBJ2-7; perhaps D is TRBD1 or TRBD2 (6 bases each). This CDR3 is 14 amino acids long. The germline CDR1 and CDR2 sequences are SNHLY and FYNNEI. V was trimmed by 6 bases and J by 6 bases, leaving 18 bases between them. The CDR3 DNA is TGTGCCAGCAGAAGGGCAGGGGCGGAGGGCGAGCAGTACTTC. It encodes CASRRAGAEGEQYF. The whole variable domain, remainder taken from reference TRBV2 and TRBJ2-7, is EPEVTQTPSHQVTQMGQEVILRCVPISNHLYFYWYRQILGQKVEFLVSFYNNEISEKSEIFDDQFSVERPDGSNFTLKIRSTKLEDSAMYFCASRRAGAEGEQYFGPGTRLTVT.

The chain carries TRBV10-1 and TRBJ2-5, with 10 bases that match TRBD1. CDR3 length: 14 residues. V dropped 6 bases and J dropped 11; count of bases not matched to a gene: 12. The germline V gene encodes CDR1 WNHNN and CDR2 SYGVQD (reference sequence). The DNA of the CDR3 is TGCGCCAGCAGCCGGGACAGGGGCGCGACGGTGCAGTACTTC. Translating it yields CASSRDRGATVQYF.

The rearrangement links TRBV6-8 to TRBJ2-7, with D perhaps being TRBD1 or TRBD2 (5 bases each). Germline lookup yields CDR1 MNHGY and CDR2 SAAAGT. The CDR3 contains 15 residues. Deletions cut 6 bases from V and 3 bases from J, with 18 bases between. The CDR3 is CASRDSGTGNYEQYF. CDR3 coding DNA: TGTGCCAGCAGGGATAGTGGGACGGGCAACTACGAGCAGTACTTC.

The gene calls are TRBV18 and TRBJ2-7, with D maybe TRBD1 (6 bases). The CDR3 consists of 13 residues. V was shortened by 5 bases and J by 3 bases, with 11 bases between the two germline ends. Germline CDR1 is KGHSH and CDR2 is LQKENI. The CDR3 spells CASSDRTVYEQYF. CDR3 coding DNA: TGTGCCAGCTCAGATAGGACAGTCTACGAGCAGTACTTC.

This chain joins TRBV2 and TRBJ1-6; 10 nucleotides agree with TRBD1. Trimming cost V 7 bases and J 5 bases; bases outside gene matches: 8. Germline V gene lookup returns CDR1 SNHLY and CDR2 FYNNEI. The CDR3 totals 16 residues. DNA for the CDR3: TGTGCCAGCATCGGGACAGGGGATCTCAATAATTCACCCCTCCACTTT. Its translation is CASIGTGDLNNSPLHF. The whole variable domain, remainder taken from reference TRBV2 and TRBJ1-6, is EPEVTQTPSHQVTQMGQEVILRCVPISNHLYFYWYRQILGQKVEFLVSFYNNEISEKSEIFDDQFSVERPDGSNFTLKIRSTKLEDSAMYFCASIGTGDLNNSPLHFGNGTRLTVT.

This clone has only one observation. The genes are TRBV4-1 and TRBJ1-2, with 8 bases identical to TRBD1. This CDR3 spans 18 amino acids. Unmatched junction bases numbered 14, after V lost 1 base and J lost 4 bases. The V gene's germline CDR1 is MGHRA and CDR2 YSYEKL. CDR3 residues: CASSQAVPGQERGYGYTF. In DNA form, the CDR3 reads TGCGCCAGCAGCCAAGCAGTCCCGGGACAGGAGAGGGGCTATGGCTACACCTTC.

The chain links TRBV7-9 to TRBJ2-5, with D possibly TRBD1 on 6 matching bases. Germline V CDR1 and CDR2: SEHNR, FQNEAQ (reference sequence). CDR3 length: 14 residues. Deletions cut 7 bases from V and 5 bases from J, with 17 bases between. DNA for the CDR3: TGTGCCAGCAATTTCGGGCGCGGACAGGAGACCCAGTACTTC. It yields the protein CASNFGRGQETQYF.

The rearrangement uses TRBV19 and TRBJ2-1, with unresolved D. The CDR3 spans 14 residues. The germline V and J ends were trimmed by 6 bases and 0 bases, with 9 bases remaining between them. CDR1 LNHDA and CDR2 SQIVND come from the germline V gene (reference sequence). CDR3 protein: CASRGSNSYNEQFF. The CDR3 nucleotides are TGTGCCAGTAGGGGTAGCAACTCCTACAATGAGCAGTTCTTC.

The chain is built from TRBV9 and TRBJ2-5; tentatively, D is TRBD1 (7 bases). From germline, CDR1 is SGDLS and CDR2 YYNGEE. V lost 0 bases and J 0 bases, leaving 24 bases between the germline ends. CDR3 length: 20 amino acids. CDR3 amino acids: CASSVATAGRQGMDQETQYF. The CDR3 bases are TGTGCCAGCAGCGTAGCTACTGCGGGGAGACAGGGAATGGACCAAGAGACCCAGTACTTC.

In DNA form, the CDR3 reads TGTGCCAGCAGTTTCGGAGCGGGAAGAGCAACTAATGAAAAACTGTTTTTT. Translation gives CASSFGAGRATNEKLFF. The V gene is TRBV28, the J gene TRBJ1-4, with no clear D. The CDR3 loop spans 17 amino acids. Per the germline V gene, CDR1 is MDHEN and CDR2 is SYDVKM. V lost 3 bases to trimming and J lost 0 bases, with 14 bases between them. The variable domain in full, with the rest retrieved from reference TRBV28 and TRBJ1-4, is DVKVTQSSRYLVKRTGEKVFLECVQDMDHENMFWYRQDPGLGLRLIYFSYDVKMKEKGDIPEGYSVSREKKERFSLILESASTNQTSMYLCASSFGAGRATNEKLFFGSGTQLSVL.

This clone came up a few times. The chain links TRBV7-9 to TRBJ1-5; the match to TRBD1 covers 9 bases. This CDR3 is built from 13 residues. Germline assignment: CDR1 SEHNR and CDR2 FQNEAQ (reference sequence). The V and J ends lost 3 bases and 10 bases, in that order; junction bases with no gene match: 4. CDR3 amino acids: CASSFGTGTPQHF. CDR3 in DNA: TGTGCCAGCAGCTTTGGGACAGGGACCCCCCAGCATTTT.

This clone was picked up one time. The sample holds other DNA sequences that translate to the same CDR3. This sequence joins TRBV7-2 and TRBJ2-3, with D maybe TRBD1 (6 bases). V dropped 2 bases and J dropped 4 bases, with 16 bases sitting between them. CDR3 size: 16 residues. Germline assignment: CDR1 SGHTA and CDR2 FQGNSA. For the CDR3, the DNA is TGTGCCAGCAGCTTACTCTGGACAGCGAGAGCAGATACGCAGTATTTT. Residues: CASSLLWTARADTQYF.

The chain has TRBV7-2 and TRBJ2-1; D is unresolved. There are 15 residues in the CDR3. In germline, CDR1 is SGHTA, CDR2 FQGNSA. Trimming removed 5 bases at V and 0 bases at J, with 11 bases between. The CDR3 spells CASSRVMSSYNEQFF. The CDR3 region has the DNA TGTGCCAGCAGCCGGGTAATGAGCTCCTACAATGAGCAGTTCTTC.

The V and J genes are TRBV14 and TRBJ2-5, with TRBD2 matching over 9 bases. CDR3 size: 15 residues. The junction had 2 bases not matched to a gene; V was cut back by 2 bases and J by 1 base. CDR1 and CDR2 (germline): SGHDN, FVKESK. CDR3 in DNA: TGTGCCAGCAGCCAACTAGCGGGGTTCCAAGAGACCCAGTACTTC. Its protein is CASSQLAGFQETQYF.

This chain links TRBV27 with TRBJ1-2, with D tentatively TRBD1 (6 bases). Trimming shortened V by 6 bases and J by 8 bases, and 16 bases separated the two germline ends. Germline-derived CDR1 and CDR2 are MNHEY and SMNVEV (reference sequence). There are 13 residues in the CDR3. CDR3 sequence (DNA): TGTGCCAGCAGACGGGACAAAGGAGGAGGCTACACCTTC. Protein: CASRRDKGGGYTF.

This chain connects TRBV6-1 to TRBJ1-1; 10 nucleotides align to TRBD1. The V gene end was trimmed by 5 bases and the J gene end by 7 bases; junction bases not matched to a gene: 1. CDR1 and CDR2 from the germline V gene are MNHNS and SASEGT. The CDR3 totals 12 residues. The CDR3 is CASSRTGGEAFF. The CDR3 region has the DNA TGTGCCAGCAGTCGGACAGGGGGTGAAGCTTTCTTT.

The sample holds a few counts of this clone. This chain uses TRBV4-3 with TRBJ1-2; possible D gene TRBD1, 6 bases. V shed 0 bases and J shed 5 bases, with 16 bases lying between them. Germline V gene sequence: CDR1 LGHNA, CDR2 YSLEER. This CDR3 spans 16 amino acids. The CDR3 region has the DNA TGCGCCAGCAGCCAAGATATGGGGGCGACGGCTTATGGCTACACCTTC. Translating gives CASSQDMGATAYGYTF.

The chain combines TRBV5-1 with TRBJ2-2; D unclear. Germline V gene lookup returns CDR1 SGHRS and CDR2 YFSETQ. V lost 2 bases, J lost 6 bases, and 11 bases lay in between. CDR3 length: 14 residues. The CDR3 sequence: CASSLRVESGELFF. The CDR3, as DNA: TGCGCCAGCAGCTTAAGGGTTGAGTCCGGGGAGCTGTTTTTT.